The text below deals with one T cell receptor (beta chain). The antigen is not known. Repertoires were generated with immunoSEQ multiplex PCR, while TCRdb's copy carries only in-frame clones and drops some. The table has about 54,000 clones, over 65% seen once. The V gene's germline CDR1 is SGHNT and CDR2 YYREEE (reference sequence). V gave up 3 bases and J gave up 4 bases; unmatched junction bases: 8. The CDR3 sequence is 15 residues long. The data were taken from a study of memory CD4+ T cells and cytomegalovirus serostatus. Looking at the study overall: Of the healthy Belgian adults, 9 were CMV seropositive and 24 seronegative.

Study-wide results and caveats: A US-trained random forest predicted CMV serostatus with median AUC around 0.93. CD4+ memory repertoires contained about 40% of the 164 reported CMV TCRbeta sequences. The CMV-associated TCR signature appears largely within the CD4+ memory repertoire.

The sort gate was single viable CD3+CD4+CD8-CD45RO+ cells for memory CD4+ T cells. Material for sequencing was memory CD4+ T cells from blood. The chain couples TRBV5-4 to TRBJ2-5; TRBD1 matches at 8 bases. This receptor was identified in an adult in good health and CMV-seropositive. CDR3 in amino acids: CASSWWGRGRETQYF. In DNA form, the CDR3 reads TGTGCCAGCAGCTGGTGGGGCAGGGGGCGAGAGACCCAGTACTTC.